This TCR beta chain comes out of a study of cytomegalovirus exposure and HLA in healthy donors. Study information: In an earlier analysis, around 100 million unique TCR beta sequences were found from some 170 million T cells. Regarding the study as a whole: Beyond CMV serostatus, there was no information to go on about immune exposure.

With 5 bases removed from V and 7 bases from J, the gap between germline ends came to 14 bases. In germline, CDR1 is MNHEY, CDR2 SMNVEV (reference sequence). The CDR3 length is 13 residues. Concerning this clone itself: Its antigen is unidentified.

PCR employed 60 Vbeta and 13 Jbeta primers. Some clones are missing from TCRdb's copy, which holds only in-frame ones; the method was immunoSEQ multiplex PCR. The table shows over 100,000 clones, with roughly 68% occurring only once. Sequenced material: PBMCs. This clonotype originated in a woman aged 25 to 39 in good health and CMV-seronegative. V is TRBV27 and J is TRBJ1-2; D is possibly TRBD1 (5 bases). CDR3 DNA: TGTGCCAGCAGTCCCTCCGGGACTTTTGGCTACACCTTC. Its translation: CASSPSGTFGYTF.